This T cell receptor beta chain comes out of a study of T-cell memory formation after mild COVID-19. Whole-study context: Clusters of TCRs were largely donor specific.

General observations from the study: There were some responding clones in pre-infection memory, which suggested that cross-reactive memory had joined. Largely, contracting CD4+ clones fell within CM and EM, and contracting CD8+ clones within EMRA.

Of note for this clonotype: What it binds is not known.

TCR alpha and TCR beta cDNA libraries carrying sample barcodes and UMIs came from 5'RACE with constant-segment primers. MiXCR, applied by TCRdb to the 5' RACE reads, yields one record per CDR3 protein. The data show around 250,000 distinct CDR3 sequences, with approximately 15% seen just once and 2% to 2.5% held by the top ten. Germline-derived CDR1 and CDR2 are LGHDT and YNNKEL (reference sequence). The CDR3 extends over 14 amino acids. V lost 3 bases and J 0 bases, leaving 9 bases between the germline ends. The clonotype was recovered from an adult woman who had mild COVID-19 (a few samples of this study predate the infection). Cell type and time point are not known. Sequencing was done on a sample of PBMCs or a T cell subset sorted from them (not recorded which). The chain combines TRBV3-1 with TRBJ2-7, with D unresolved. DNA for the CDR3: TGTGCCAGCAGCCACCGAGTGGGCTCCTACGAGCAGTACTTC. Its protein product is CASSHRVGSYEQYF.